This T cell receptor beta chain was identified during a study of blood T cell repertoires in COVID-19. Across the study: There were acute and convalescent COVID-19 samples, and they came from the United States, Italy and Spain. PBMCs, B-cell-depleted T cells, or T cells were the source of the cDNA or gDNA that made up the material.

Unmatched junction bases numbered 8, after V lost 3 bases and J lost 6 bases. CDR1 is ENHRY and CDR2 is SYGVKD in the germline V gene. The CDR3 runs 15 residues. The authors' processing: Cell counts per sample came from amplifying reference gene primers. The repertoire was sequenced with immunoSEQ multiplex PCR; TCRdb's copy has only in-frame clones and lacks some. D and trimming were read from the DNA, whereas the V and J calls and clone size are those reported in that table. The table has over 600,000 clones, around 89% seen once. The gene calls are TRBV10-3 and TRBJ1-5; the match to TRBD1 covers 7 bases. Sample: peripheral blood. The clonotype originates from a woman between 18 and 29 years old with acute or convalescent COVID-19. The CDR3 DNA follows: TGTGCCATCAGTGAAACTAAACAGGGGCGTCAGCCCCAGCATTTT. This encodes CAISETKQGRQPQHF.